This T cell receptor beta chain stems from a study of T cells in Graves' hyperthyroidism and ophthalmopathy. Every diagnosis used clinical symptoms, serum thyroxine and TRAb, thyroid ultrasound and orbital computed tomography. Germline lookup yields CDR1 MDHEN and CDR2 SYDVKM. Deletions cut 4 bases from V and 1 base from J, with 19 bases between. The CDR3 consists of 17 residues. Amplification targeted TCR beta CDR3 regions from RNA transcripts. TCR CDR3 regions were first amplified by RT-PCR with HTBI primers. MiXCR, applied by TCRdb to the multiplex PCR reads, yields one record per CDR3 protein. Seen here are 480,000 or so distinct CDR3 sequences, roughly 14% observed once, and the top ten hold less than 20%.

Sample: blood. This TCR came from a woman aged 18-30 years with Graves' hyperthyroidism. This sequence joins TRBV28 and TRBJ2-5; possibly TRBD1 for D (5 bases). CDR3 amino acids: CASSYLVVGQGQETQYF. The DNA of the CDR3 is TGTGCCAGCAGTTACCTCGTCGTCGGCCAGGGCCAAGAGACCCAGTACTTC. The complete variable domain, with remaining parts taken from reference TRBV28 and TRBJ2-5, reads DVKVTQSSRYLVKRTGEKVFLECVQDMDHENMFWYRQDPGLGLRLIYFSYDVKMKEKGDIPEGYSVSREKKERFSLILESASTNQTSMYLCASSYLVVGQGQETQYFGPGTRLLVL.